This T cell receptor (beta chain) was documented in a study of shared clonotypes between healthy human individuals. V was clipped by 2 bases and J by 2 bases, with 12 bases between them. Germline CDR1 and CDR2: SNHLY and FYNNEI. The CDR3 is 15 residues long. Produced via immunoSEQ multiplex PCR; TCRdb's table is partial and in-frame only. The sample has about 480,000 clones; almost 80% are singletons. The chain links TRBV2 to TRBJ1-1, with a tentative D call TRBD1 (6 bases). The sequencing sample was made of PBMCs. The clonotype comes from a middle-aged woman in good health. Some clones in this sample may be carry-over from other donors' samples. Here the CDR3 reads CASSEQGHRNTEAFF. The CDR3 DNA sequence: TGTGCCAGCAGTGAACAGGGACACCGAAACACTGAAGCTTTCTTT.